Listed below are T cell receptor beta chains from one sample, sequenced in a study of blood T cell repertoires in COVID-19. Measured with immunoSEQ multiplex PCR; TCRdb has only the in-frame clones, and not every one. The sample carries approximately 130,000 clones, approximately 87% recorded once. The sample was peripheral blood. All receptors come from a woman in her forties or fifties with acute or convalescent COVID-19. Each CDR3 is given with its conserved first and last residue. The D gene is left open where the match is weak. Part of the rows lack a size; the others show once, few, many or a class for expanded clones.

>TRBJ2-3|NA|TRBV9|NA
CASSVGAGDTNTQYF
TGTGCCAGCAGCGTCGGGGCAGGGGACACGAATACGCAGTATTTT
>TRBJ1-1|NA|TRBV5-6|NA
CASSPGQLYTEAFF
TGTGCCAGCAGTCCTGGACAGCTGTACACTGAAGCTTTCTTT
>TRBJ1-3|NA|TRBV10-3|NA
CATGAVGNTIYF
TGTGCCACTGGGGCGGTAGGAAACACCATATATTTT
>TRBJ1-2|NA|TRBV5-3|NA
CARREDVNYGYTF
TGTGCCAGAAGGGAGGACGTAAACTATGGCTACACCTTC
>TRBJ2-1|NA|TRBV6-5|TRBD2
CASSTLGGNEQFF
TGTGCCAGCAGCACCCTCGGGGGGAATGAGCAGTTCTTC
>TRBJ2-7|few|TRBV7-9|NA
CASSQLSYEQYF
TGTGCCAGCAGCCAACTTTCCTACGAGCAGTACTTC
>TRBJ1-2|few|TRBV4-3|NA
CASSQDPHRETNYGYTF
TGCGCCAGCAGCCAAGATCCCCACAGGGAAACTAACTATGGCTACACCTTC
>TRBJ2-7|NA|TRBV20-1|TRBD2
CSASVASGVRPYEQYF
TGCAGTGCTAGTGTGGCTAGCGGGGTTAGGCCCTACGAGCAGTACTTC
>TRBJ2-3|NA|TRBV5-6|NA
CASSIRLVDTDTQYF
TGTGCCAGCAGCATAAGACTAGTAGACACAGATACGCAGTATTTT
>TRBJ2-5|NA|TRBV6-2/TRBV6-3|TRBD1
CASSLDRALSGETQYF
TGTGCCAGCAGCCTTGACAGGGCCCTATCGGGGGAGACCCAGTACTTC
>TRBJ1-5|NA|TRBV6-2/TRBV6-3|NA
CASSYSSRSAYQPQHF
TGTGCCAGCAGTTACTCGTCTAGGTCTGCGTATCAGCCCCAGCATTTT
>TRBJ1-4|NA|TRBV27|TRBD1
CASSLTGAIGKLFF
TGTGCCAGCAGTCTCACAGGGGCGATCGGAAAACTGTTTTTT
>TRBJ2-5|NA|TRBV19|TRBD2
CASSSGLAGQETQYF
TGTGCCAGTAGTAGCGGACTAGCGGGGCAAGAGACCCAGTACTTC
>TRBJ1-2|NA|TRBV6-1|NA
CASSEYGMNYGYTF
TGTGCCAGCAGTGAATACGGGATGAACTATGGCTACACCTTC
>TRBJ2-1|NA|TRBV12-1|NA
CASSSPDPSGGAGEQFF
TGTGCCAGCAGCTCCCCTGATCCTAGCGGGGGAGCAGGTGAGCAGTTCTTC